A selection of T cell receptor beta chains follows, all from one sample in a study of blood T cell repertoires in COVID-19. TCRdb's copy holds only in-frame clones and misses some; the assay was immunoSEQ multiplex PCR. The profile shows approximately 69,000 clones, around four fifths of them singletons. Sample: peripheral blood. Receptor source: a woman older than 75 with acute or convalescent COVID-19. CDR3s include the opening cysteine and the closing phenylalanine or tryptophan. Each record gives: J gene, V gene, clone size, D gene, CDR3 protein, CDR3 DNA. D genes are given only for firm matches. A row's size may be missing; if present it is once, few, many or a size class.

j_gene: TRBJ1-5
v_gene: TRBV7-2
abundance: NA
d_gene: NA
CDR3aa: CASSYYSNQPQHF
CDR3nt: TGTGCCAGCAGTTACTATAGCAATCAGCCCCAGCATTTT

j_gene: TRBJ1-1
v_gene: TRBV3-1/TRBV3-2
abundance: NA
d_gene: NA
CDR3aa: CASREPGVYTEAFF
CDR3nt: TGTGCCAGCAGGGAACCAGGGGTTTATACTGAAGCTTTCTTT

j_gene: TRBJ2-5
v_gene: TRBV6-2/TRBV6-3
abundance: NA
d_gene: NA
CDR3aa: CASSPFLPVTIPKTQYF
CDR3nt: TGTGCCAGCAGTCCATTCCTCCCGGTTACCATCCCCAAGACCCAGTACTTC

j_gene: TRBJ2-1
v_gene: TRBV12-3/TRBV12-4
abundance: NA
d_gene: NA
CDR3aa: CASSHSSGEQFF
CDR3nt: TGTGCCAGCAGCCATTCCTCGGGGGAGCAGTTCTTC

j_gene: TRBJ2-5
v_gene: TRBV7-3
abundance: few
d_gene: TRBD1
CDR3aa: CASSLTGGIETQYF
CDR3nt: TGTGCCAGCAGCTTGACAGGGGGCATCGAGACCCAGTACTTC

j_gene: TRBJ2-5
v_gene: TRBV5-1
abundance: NA
d_gene: TRBD1
CDR3aa: CASSAGQGFQETQYF
CDR3nt: TGCGCCAGCAGCGCCGGACAGGGATTCCAAGAGACCCAGTACTTC

j_gene: TRBJ1-3
v_gene: TRBV29-1
abundance: few
d_gene: NA
CDR3aa: CSVAYGGNTIYF
CDR3nt: TGCAGCGTCGCCTACGGGGGAAACACCATATATTTT

j_gene: TRBJ1-5
v_gene: TRBV5-6
abundance: NA
d_gene: TRBD1
CDR3aa: CASSWGTGSVQHF
CDR3nt: TGTGCCAGCAGCTGGGGGACAGGTTCTGTCCAGCATTTT

j_gene: TRBJ2-5
v_gene: TRBV11-3
abundance: few
d_gene: NA
CDR3aa: CASSARTGAGEETQYF
CDR3nt: TGTGCCAGCAGCGCCCGGACAGGAGCGGGAGAAGAGACCCAGTACTTC

j_gene: TRBJ2-2
v_gene: TRBV7-3
abundance: NA
d_gene: NA
CDR3aa: CASTSSYTGELFF
CDR3nt: TGTGCCAGCACTTCCAGTTACACCGGGGAGCTGTTTTTT

j_gene: TRBJ2-1
v_gene: TRBV5-1
abundance: NA
d_gene: NA
CDR3aa: CASSLVGESYNEQFF
CDR3nt: TGCGCCAGCAGCTTGGTCGGGGAATCCTACAATGAGCAGTTCTTC

j_gene: TRBJ2-5
v_gene: TRBV18
abundance: NA
d_gene: NA
CDR3aa: CASSSLEETQYF
CDR3nt: TGTGCCAGCTCCTCCTTAGAAGAGACCCAGTACTTC

j_gene: TRBJ2-3
v_gene: TRBV29-1
abundance: NA
d_gene: TRBD1
CDR3aa: CSVDRPGQDTDTQYF
CDR3nt: TGCAGCGTTGACCGACCGGGACAGGACACAGATACGCAGTATTTT

j_gene: TRBJ1-3
v_gene: TRBV19
abundance: NA
d_gene: NA
CDR3aa: CASSLGGYSGNTIYF
CDR3nt: TGTGCCAGTAGTTTAGGAGGGTACTCTGGAAACACCATATATTTT

j_gene: TRBJ1-1
v_gene: TRBV7-2
abundance: few
d_gene: TRBD1
CDR3aa: CASSLDREAEAFF
CDR3nt: TGTGCCAGCAGCTTGGACAGGGAGGCTGAAGCTTTCTTT

j_gene: TRBJ1-1
v_gene: TRBV11-2
abundance: NA
d_gene: NA
CDR3aa: CASSDTRGSAEAFF
CDR3nt: TGTGCCAGCAGCGACACGCGGGGGTCGGCTGAAGCTTTCTTT

j_gene: TRBJ2-5
v_gene: TRBV11-2
abundance: NA
d_gene: TRBD2
CDR3aa: CASSLLHSGGTGFETQYF
CDR3nt: TGTGCCAGCAGCTTACTACATAGCGGGGGTACGGGCTTCGAGACCCAGTACTTC

j_gene: TRBJ1-1
v_gene: TRBV14
abundance: NA
d_gene: NA
CDR3aa: CASSQAWNTEAFF
CDR3nt: TGTGCCAGCAGCCAAGCTTGGAACACTGAAGCTTTCTTT

j_gene: TRBJ2-7
v_gene: TRBV9
abundance: NA
d_gene: NA
CDR3aa: CASSVGQSTGYEQYF
CDR3nt: TGTGCCAGCAGCGTAGGGCAATCTACGGGCTACGAGCAGTACTTC

j_gene: TRBJ2-1
v_gene: TRBV7-2
abundance: NA
d_gene: TRBD1
CDR3aa: CASSLEGTGYNEQFF
CDR3nt: TGTGCCAGCAGCTTAGAGGGGACAGGCTACAATGAGCAGTTCTTC

j_gene: TRBJ2-5
v_gene: TRBV4-2
abundance: NA
d_gene: NA
CDR3aa: CASSQGARLETQYF
CDR3nt: TGTGCCAGCAGCCAAGGAGCCCGCCTGGAGACCCAGTACTTC

j_gene: TRBJ1-1
v_gene: TRBV3-1/TRBV3-2
abundance: NA
d_gene: NA
CDR3aa: CASSQASGGTEAFF
CDR3nt: TGTGCCAGCAGCCAAGCGTCCGGGGGCACTGAAGCTTTCTTT

j_gene: TRBJ1-1
v_gene: TRBV14
abundance: medium-sized
d_gene: TRBD1
CDR3aa: CASSQDQGARSEAFF
CDR3nt: TGTGCCAGCAGCCAAGATCAGGGGGCTCGATCTGAAGCTTTCTTT

j_gene: TRBJ2-5
v_gene: TRBV5-1
abundance: NA
d_gene: NA
CDR3aa: CASSQTPQEKTQYF
CDR3nt: TGCGCCAGCAGCCAGACCCCCCAGGAAAAGACCCAGTACTTC

j_gene: TRBJ2-2
v_gene: TRBV4-2
abundance: NA
d_gene: NA
CDR3aa: CASSQDLRVSGELFF
CDR3nt: TGTGCCAGCAGCCAAGATCTAAGAGTATCCGGGGAGCTGTTTTTT

j_gene: TRBJ1-3
v_gene: TRBV13
abundance: NA
d_gene: TRBD1
CDR3aa: CASSSWTGRNTIYF
CDR3nt: TGTGCCAGCAGCTCATGGACAGGGAGGAACACCATATATTTT

j_gene: TRBJ1-5
v_gene: TRBV29-1
abundance: NA
d_gene: NA
CDR3aa: CSVEDRGVGQPQHF
CDR3nt: TGCAGCGTTGAAGATCGGGGGGTAGGGCAGCCCCAGCATTTT

j_gene: TRBJ2-2
v_gene: TRBV6-5
abundance: NA
d_gene: NA
CDR3aa: CASTWLAGGELFF
CDR3nt: TGTGCCAGCACGTGGCTAGCCGGCGGGGAGCTGTTTTTT

j_gene: TRBJ2-7
v_gene: TRBV15
abundance: few
d_gene: NA
CDR3aa: CATSPEGGTYEQYF
CDR3nt: TGTGCCACCAGCCCCGAAGGAGGTACCTACGAGCAGTACTTC

j_gene: TRBJ1-2
v_gene: TRBV24-1
abundance: NA
d_gene: TRBD1
CDR3aa: CATSDQGGAGYGYTF
CDR3nt: TGTGCCACCAGTGATCAGGGGGGCGCAGGGTATGGCTACACCTTC

j_gene: TRBJ2-3
v_gene: TRBV5-6
abundance: NA
d_gene: NA
CDR3aa: CASSLAALVKSDTQYF
CDR3nt: TGTGCCAGCAGCTTGGCCGCGCTAGTCAAGTCAGATACGCAGTATTTT

j_gene: TRBJ1-1
v_gene: TRBV5-1
abundance: few
d_gene: NA
CDR3aa: CASSLDRNTEAFF
CDR3nt: TGCGCCAGCAGCTTGGATAGGAACACTGAAGCTTTCTTT

j_gene: TRBJ2-1
v_gene: TRBV3-1/TRBV3-2
abundance: NA
d_gene: TRBD2
CDR3aa: CASSSWAGGNEQFF
CDR3nt: TGTGCCAGCAGCTCCTGGGCGGGAGGCAATGAGCAGTTCTTC

j_gene: TRBJ2-3
v_gene: TRBV6-5
abundance: NA
d_gene: TRBD2
CDR3aa: CASSRPGLGTDTQYF
CDR3nt: TGTGCCAGCAGTCGACCGGGACTAGGCACAGATACGCAGTATTTT

j_gene: TRBJ1-4
v_gene: TRBV5-1
abundance: NA
d_gene: TRBD1
CDR3aa: CASSLRGPPEGKLFF
CDR3nt: TGCGCCAGCAGCCTCAGGGGGCCCCCCGAGGGGAAACTGTTTTTT

j_gene: TRBJ2-1
v_gene: TRBV6-1
abundance: NA
d_gene: TRBD1
CDR3aa: CASSERQGGPPMSEQFF
CDR3nt: TGTGCCAGCAGTGAAAGACAAGGGGGCCCCCCAATGTCGGAGCAGTTCTTC

j_gene: TRBJ2-5
v_gene: TRBV6-5
abundance: NA
d_gene: NA
CDR3aa: CASCTRQQETQYF
CDR3nt: TGTGCCAGCTGTACAAGACAGCAAGAGACCCAGTACTTC

j_gene: TRBJ1-2
v_gene: TRBV12-3/TRBV12-4
abundance: NA
d_gene: NA
CDR3aa: CASSFREGGGYTF
CDR3nt: TGTGCCAGCAGTTTTCGGGAGGGAGGCGGCTACACCTTC

j_gene: TRBJ1-2
v_gene: TRBV29-1
abundance: few
d_gene: NA
CDR3aa: CSARPTQGYGYTF
CDR3nt: TGCAGCGCTCGCCCCACTCAGGGGTATGGCTACACCTTC